The 32 T cell receptor beta chains listed next were all sequenced from one sample in a study of post-analysis software for immune sequencing data. cDNA libraries for TCR beta contained unique molecular identifiers. Via MiXCR, TCRdb re-called the PCR reads, giving one row per CDR3 protein. Among about 200,000 distinct CDR3 sequences, 25% to 35% were seen once, and the ten largest hold roughly 3.4%. Study results and caveats: Five TRBV segments were significantly more frequent in patients than in controls. TRBV5-6, TRBV5-1 and TRBV20-1 were among these segments.

These receptors have no known antigen. Sample: blood. The receptors originated from a girl aged 2-17 years with multiple sclerosis.

This clonotype was detected many times. CDR3 protein: CASATDRGHEQFF. The CDR3 DNA reads TGCGCCAGCGCAACGGACAGGGGGCATGAGCAGTTCTTC. The chain employs TRBV5-1 and TRBJ2-1; 11 nucleotides line up with TRBD1. The CDR3 is 13 amino acids. V lost 7 bases to trimming and J lost 8 bases; unmatched junction nucleotides: 5. The germline V gene has CDR1 SGHRS and CDR2 YFSETQ.

This clonotype was seen repeatedly, ten times or more. The V and J genes are TRBV7-2 and TRBJ2-3; D not resolved. The germline V gene has CDR1 SGHTA and CDR2 FQGNSA. V was cut by 5 bases and J by 5 bases, with 8 bases left in between. The CDR3 runs to 12 residues. The CDR3 DNA follows: TGTGCCAGCAGCCTCACCAAAGATACGCAGTATTTT. This sequence encodes CASSLTKDTQYF. Full variable domain (rest looked up from reference TRBV7-2 and TRBJ2-3): GAGVSQSPSNKVTEKGKDVELRCDPISGHTALYWYRQSLGQGLEFLIYFQGNSAPDKSGLPSDRFSAERTGGSVSTLTIQRTQQEDSAVYLCASSLTKDTQYFGPGTRLTVL.

This clonotype was counted only a few times. The rearrangement uses TRBV6-5 and TRBJ1-4; D is unresolved. The V and J ends lost 2 bases and 4 bases respectively, with 8 bases between them. The CDR3 runs to 14 residues. Germline values: CDR1 MNHEY, CDR2 SVGAGI. The CDR3 protein is CASSYGRSNEKLFF. For the CDR3, the DNA is TGTGCCAGCAGTTACGGCCGGAGTAATGAAAAACTGTTTTTT.

This clonotype occurred a few times. This may be a read error, as it is one base from a much larger clone. The chain links TRBV7-2 to TRBJ2-7, with 8 bases aligning to TRBD2. The J call may be faulty, since TRBJ2-5 better matches the DNA end. Per germline, CDR1 SGHTA and CDR2 FQGNSA. The CDR3 length is 14 residues. The chain's CDR3 is CASSSSGRRETQYF. In DNA, the CDR3 is TGTGCCAGCAGCTCGAGCGGGAGAAGAGAGACCCAGTACTTC.

Regarding this clonotype: This sequence may be a read error, since a much larger clone differs from it by one base. The chain couples TRBV6-5 to TRBJ2-7, with no clear D. The CDR3 contains 14 residues. CDR1 MNHEY and CDR2 SVGAGI come from the germline V gene. CDR3 amino acids: CASGYGKAEYEQYF. CDR3 coding DNA: TGTGCCAGCGGTTACGGCAAGGCGGAATACGAGCAGTACTTC.

In regard to this clonotype: A much larger clone differs by one base, so this may be a read error. The V and J genes are TRBV7-2 and TRBJ2-5; D possibly corresponds to TRBD2 (5 bases). Judging by the DNA end, TRBJ2-7 fits better; the J call may be wrong. The CDR3 is 13 residues long. Germline CDR1 SGHTA, CDR2 FQGNSA. CDR3 coding DNA: TGTGCCAGCAGCGCCCGGTTAGGGAGCGAGCAGTACTTC. It codes for CASSARLGSEQYF.

In the case of this clonotype: Given a much more abundant clone one base away, this may be a read error. The rearrangement uses TRBV20-1 and TRBJ1-5; D is uncertain. Trimming shortened V by 1 base and J by 4 bases, and 11 bases separated the two germline ends. Germline V gives CDR1 DFQATT, CDR2 SNEGSKA (reference sequence). The CDR3 is 14 residues long. DNA of the CDR3: TGCAGTGCTAGAGGTAAAGCTTCGAATCAGCCCCAGCATTTT. The encoded protein is CSARGKASNQPQHF.

This clonotype was seen more than once but under ten times. The V call is TRBV5-6, the J call TRBJ2-4; tentatively, D is TRBD2 (6 bases). CDR1 SGHDT and CDR2 YYEEEE come from the germline V gene. The CDR3 runs 14 residues. V was cut by 2 bases and J by 1 base, with 7 bases left in between. The CDR3 nucleotides read TGTGCCAGCAGCTTTGCGGGGGCCAAAAACATTCAGTACTTC. Translation: CASSFAGAKNIQYF.

This clonotype was found a few times. The chain links TRBV11-2 to TRBJ1-1; D gene unclear. The CDR3 runs to 15 residues. The ends were cut back, 5 bases at V and 7 bases at J, with 20 bases in the middle. CDR1 SGHAT and CDR2 FQNNGV come from the germline V gene. CDR3 coding DNA: TGTGCCAGCAGCCCCTACACAACCTTACTGGGTGAAGCTTTCTTT. This sequence encodes CASSPYTTLLGEAFF.

The chain has TRBV7-8 and TRBJ2-1; D is unclear. The V gene lost 1 base and the J gene lost 4 bases, with 14 bases spanning the gap. Looked up from germline, CDR1 is SGHVS and CDR2 is FQNEAQ. The CDR3 loop spans 16 amino acids. This chain's CDR3 is CASSLGGGETYNEQFF. For the CDR3, the DNA is TGTGCCAGCAGCTTAGGTGGCGGCGAGACGTACAATGAGCAGTTCTTC.

This sequence joins TRBV3-1 and TRBJ1-1; 7 bases are a match to TRBD1. Trimming removed 0 bases from V and 9 bases from J; junction bases left unmatched: 10. The CDR3 totals 15 residues. Germline CDR1 is LGHDT and CDR2 is YNNKEL (reference sequence). The CDR3 coding sequence is TGTGCCAGCAGCCAAGATCCGACAGGGCCCAGACAAGCTTTCTTT. This codes for CASSQDPTGPRQAFF.

This clonotype was detected only a few times. This sequence joins TRBV5-1 and TRBJ1-1, with D tentatively TRBD1 (5 bases). The CDR3 is made up of 13 amino acids. From germline, CDR1 is SGHRS and CDR2 YFSETQ. The ends were cut back, 4 bases at V and 2 bases at J, with 9 bases in the middle. The CDR3 here is CASSGGVNTEAFF. CDR3 nucleotides: TGCGCCAGCAGCGGGGGTGTTAACACTGAAGCTTTCTTT.

The rearrangement uses TRBV28 and TRBJ1-5, with D unclear. This CDR3 comprises 13 residues. The germline V gene has CDR1 MDHEN and CDR2 SYDVKM. Trimming shortened V by 3 bases and J by 11 bases, and 14 bases separated the two germline ends. The CDR3 loop reads CASSFGRSLTQHF. Here the CDR3 DNA reads TGTGCCAGCAGTTTTGGCCGATCTCTGACCCAGCATTTT.

This clonotype came up a few times. The gene calls are TRBV29-1 and TRBJ2-2; perhaps TRBD1 as D (5 bases). CDR1 and CDR2 from the germline V gene are SQVTM and ANQGSEA. Trimming pared 2 bases from V and 3 bases from J, leaving 16 bases between. The CDR3 totals 16 residues. The CDR3 DNA reads TGCAGCGTTGAATTATCTGCCAGGGCAGACACCGGGGAGCTGTTTTTT. Amino acid sequence: CSVELSARADTGELFF.

This clonotype was recorded at least ten times. The gene calls are TRBV29-1 and TRBJ2-1; 10 bases agree with TRBD1. V lost 5 bases to trimming and J lost 7 bases; unmatched junction nucleotides: 11. There are 15 residues in the CDR3. The germline CDR1 and CDR2 sequences are SQVTM and ANQGSEA. Here the CDR3 reads CSVRRTGGMVNEQFF. CDR3 sequence (DNA): TGCAGCGTTCGTCGGACAGGGGGGATGGTAAATGAGCAGTTCTTC.

This clonotype was counted at least ten times. This rearrangement joins TRBV4-1 to TRBJ2-6, with D uncertain. CDR1 is MGHRA, CDR2 YSYEKL, per germline. The CDR3 consists of 17 residues. V lost 0 bases, J lost 0 bases, and 9 bases lay in between. This CDR3 reads CASSQDGQSSGANVLTF. In nucleotides, the CDR3 is TGCGCCAGCAGCCAAGATGGGCAGAGCTCTGGGGCCAACGTCCTGACTTTC.

The chain combines TRBV5-6 with TRBJ2-1; D unclear. Germline values: CDR1 SGHDT, CDR2 YYEEEE. The CDR3 contains 14 residues. The V and J ends lost 3 bases and 15 bases respectively, with 22 bases between them. The CDR3, as DNA: TGTGCCAGCAGCTGGGTAATCGGTCGGCTTCACCCGTTCTTC. It specifies CASSWVIGRLHPFF.

As regards this clonotype: A clone one base away is much larger, so this may be a read error. CDR3 amino acids: CASSLRALYNEQYF. CDR3 bases: TGCGCCAGCAGCTTGAGGGCACTCTACAATGAGCAGTACTTC. The chain uses TRBV5-1 and TRBJ2-7; the D is unclear. Germline V gene lookup returns CDR1 SGHRS and CDR2 YFSETQ. V was clipped by 1 base and J by 7 bases, with 15 bases between them. The CDR3 length is 14 residues.

This clonotype appeared a few times. The chain is built from TRBV29-1 and TRBJ1-2; perhaps TRBD1 as D (5 bases). The germline V gene encodes CDR1 SQVTM and CDR2 ANQGSEA. Between the trimmed V and J ends, which lost 3 bases and 6 bases, there was a span of 14 bases. The CDR3 consists of 13 residues. The CDR3 DNA follows: TGCAGCGTTGAGGTTAACTTGGGGCATGGCTACACCTTC. Amino acids: CSVEVNLGHGYTF.

The chain uses TRBV7-3 and TRBJ2-1; D gene uncertain. Between the trimmed V and J ends, which lost 4 bases and 7 bases, there was a span of 5 bases. Germline V gene lookup returns CDR1 SGHTA and CDR2 FQGTGA. This CDR3 comprises 11 residues. The CDR3 DNA follows: TGTGCCAGCAGCTCGCTAAATGAGCAGTTCTTC. Amino acid sequence: CASSSLNEQFF.

This clonotype has a count of ten or more. The genes are TRBV7-9 and TRBJ2-7; 9 bases are a match to TRBD1. V was pared by 4 bases and J by 3 bases, with 7 bases of the junction left unmatched. Germline CDR1 SEHNR, CDR2 FQNEAQ (reference sequence). There are 15 residues in the CDR3. This CDR3 reads CASSSAGTGHYEQYF. The CDR3 nucleotides read TGTGCCAGCAGCTCAGCGGGGACAGGGCACTACGAGCAGTACTTC.

CDR3 in amino acids: CASTRDSGNTIYF. CDR3 DNA: TGTGCCAGCACCAGGGATTCTGGAAACACCATATATTTT. The chain links TRBV12-3 or TRBV12-4 to TRBJ1-3; tentatively, D is TRBD1 (5 bases). The CDR3 loop spans 13 amino acids. Trimming removed 7 bases from V and 1 base from J, with 8 bases in between.

This sequence joins TRBV20-1 and TRBJ2-7; 11 bases line up with TRBD2. The germline CDR1 and CDR2 sequences are DFQATT and SNEGSKA (reference sequence). V shed 6 bases and J 6 bases; nucleotides not matched to a gene: 10. The CDR3 runs to 14 residues. The CDR3 DNA reads TGCAGTGCCCGGCATAGCGGGAGGGCGTCCGAGCAGTACTTC. Its protein is CSARHSGRASEQYF.

Worth noting for this clonotype: Given a much more abundant clone one base away, this may be a read error. J is TRBJ2-1 and V is TRBV19, with TRBD2 as a possible D gene (5 bases). With 9 bases removed from V and 2 bases from J, the gap between germline ends came to 26 bases. CDR1 is LNHDA and CDR2 is SQIVND in the germline V gene (reference sequence). CDR3 length: 18 amino acids. CDR3 loop: CARGPPWAGYHPYNEQFF. In nucleotides, the CDR3 is TGTGCCAGAGGGCCCCCGTGGGCGGGCTACCACCCCTACAATGAGCAGTTCTTC.

A few counts support this clonotype. This sequence joins TRBV12-3 or TRBV12-4 and TRBJ1-6, with 8 bases fitting TRBD1. The CDR3 is 15 residues long. Unmatched junction bases numbered 9, after V lost 4 bases and J lost 10 bases. CDR3 in DNA: TGTGCCAGCAGTTCCCCCCAGGGGGCAGGCTCACCCCTCCACTTT. Translated: CASSSPQGAGSPLHF.

A single count supports this clonotype. The rearrangement uses TRBV28 and TRBJ1-2; D might be TRBD1 (5 bases). The CDR3 covers 13 residues. Trimming took 3 bases from V and 8 from J, leaving 13 bases between them. Germline V lookup: CDR1 MDHEN, CDR2 SYDVKM. The CDR3, as DNA: TGTGCCAGCAGTTTTAGCGGGGGAGGGGGCTACACCTTC. It codes for CASSFSGGGGYTF.

The chain uses TRBV5-1 and TRBJ2-7; unclear D gene. Germline V gene data show CDR1 as SGHRS and CDR2 as YFSETQ. V lost 2 bases, J lost 7 bases, and 13 bases lay in between. CDR3 size: 13 residues. CDR3 residues: CASSFQSPGEQYF. The DNA for the CDR3 is TGCGCCAGCAGCTTTCAGTCGCCTGGGGAGCAGTACTTC.

V usage is TRBV18 and J usage is TRBJ1-3; 9 bases line up with TRBD1. J was trimmed by 6 bases and V by 8 bases; bases with no gene match: 5. The CDR3 runs 13 residues. Germline CDR1 and CDR2: KGHSH and LQKENI. CDR3 loop: CASPGQGENTIYF. The CDR3 DNA reads TGTGCCAGCCCGGGACAGGGCGAAAACACCATATATTTT.

This clonotype was counted between two and nine times. The rearrangement joins TRBV3-1 to TRBJ1-1; unclear D gene. CDR3 size: 13 residues. CDR1 LGHDT and CDR2 YNNKEL come from the germline V gene (reference sequence). V was trimmed by 0 bases and J by 4 bases, leaving 6 bases between them. CDR3 residues: CASSQDRATEAFF. The CDR3 coding sequence is TGTGCCAGCAGCCAAGATCGAGCCACTGAAGCTTTCTTT.

A few counts support this clonotype. Germline is not matched at one junction end, which may reflect a read error. The chain couples TRBV29-1 to TRBJ2-7; D possibly uses TRBD1 or TRBD2 (5 bases each). The germline V gene has CDR1 SQVTM and CDR2 ANQGSEA. There are 13 residues in the CDR3. The DNA of the CDR3 is TGCGGCGTCAGGGAGCAGGCCCGCTACGAGCAGTACTTC. Its translation: CGVREQARYEQYF.

This clonotype has a count of ten or more. This chain joins TRBV7-2 and TRBJ1-5; no definite D call. This CDR3 spans 13 amino acids. Germline loops: CDR1 SGHTA, CDR2 FQGNSA. Trimming took 5 bases from V and 4 from J, leaving 9 bases between them. The CDR3 region has the DNA TGTGCCAGCAGCCTAGGGTGGAATCAGCCCCAGCATTTT. It is translated as CASSLGWNQPQHF.

Comment on this clonotype: A clone one base away is much larger, so this may be a read error. No conserved phenylalanine or tryptophan ends this CDR3, so it is likely a read error. This chain links TRBV3-1 with TRBJ2-3, with TRBD2 identical over 12 bases. Germline trimming cut 6 bases from V and 2 bases from J; bases unmatched to any gene: 6. This CDR3 region has 16 residues. CDR1 is LGHDT, CDR2 YNNKEL, per germline (reference sequence). The CDR3 reads CASSYGTSGFTDTQYL. The CDR3 nucleotides are TGTGCCAGCAGTTATGGGACTAGCGGGTTCACAGATACGCAGTATTTG.